This is a list of T cell receptor beta chains from one sample in a study of cytomegalovirus exposure and HLA in healthy donors. TCRdb's table, derived via immunoSEQ multiplex PCR, lists solely in-frame clones and lacks some. The table has about 160,000 clones, approximately 80% seen once; the top ten hold approximately 3.7%. Sequencing input: PBMCs. The receptors stem from a man under 40 in good health and CMV-seropositive. Each CDR3 is given with its conserved first and last residue. The D gene is left open where the match is weak. Not every row has a clone size; where given, it reads once, few, many or a size class.

>TRBJ2-7|.|TRBV6-1|TRBD2
CASRATSGGSYEQYF
TGTGCCAGCAGAGCAACTAGCGGGGGCTCCTACGAGCAGTACTTC
>TRBJ1-3|.|TRBV6-1|.
CASLTDLSGNTIYF
TGTGCCAGCCTGACAGACCTCTCTGGAAACACCATATATTTT
>TRBJ2-7|.|TRBV14|TRBD2
CASSPPGLELYEQYF
TGTGCCAGCAGCCCACCGGGACTAGAGCTCTACGAGCAGTACTTC
>TRBJ2-2|.|TRBV5-1|.
CASSWTNANTGELFF
TGCGCCAGCAGCTGGACTAACGCGAACACCGGGGAGCTGTTTTTT
>TRBJ1-4|.|TRBV6-1|TRBD1
CASNRGKAEKLFF
TGTGCCAGCAACAGGGGAAAGGCTGAAAAACTGTTTTTT
>TRBJ1-3|.|TRBV18|TRBD1
CASSPDRAGNTIYF
TGTGCCAGCTCACCAGACAGGGCTGGAAACACCATATATTTT
>TRBJ1-1|.|TRBV6-1|.
CASSVTANTEAFF
TGTGCCAGCAGTGTTACAGCGAACACTGAAGCTTTCTTT
>TRBJ2-1|.|TRBV2|.
CASSGGQSGLGQFF
TGTGCCAGCAGTGGGGGACAATCAGGGTTGGGGCAGTTCTTC
>TRBJ2-7|.|TRBV21-1|.
CASSKDRESYEQYF
TGTGCCAGCAGCAAAGACAGGGAGAGCTACGAGCAGTACTTC
>TRBJ1-2|.|TRBV2|.
CASSEVDSIIKF
TGTGCCAGCAGTGAAGTCGACAGCATAATTAAATTC
>TRBJ1-4|few|TRBV6-6|.
CASSPGKGDEKLFF
TGTGCCAGCAGTCCCGGGAAGGGCGATGAAAAACTGTTTTTT
>TRBJ2-5|few|TRBV6-5|.
CASSPEDYEYF
TGTGCCAGCAGTCCAGAGGACTACGAGTACTTC
>TRBJ2-5|.|TRBV30|.
CAWTDFQETQYF
TGTGCCTGGACGGACTTCCAAGAGACCCAGTACTTC
>TRBJ2-1|few|TRBV7-6|TRBD2
CASSLAASGGNEQFF
TGTGCCAGCAGCTTAGCGGCTAGCGGGGGAAATGAGCAGTTCTTC
>TRBJ2-7|.|TRBV5-1|TRBD1
CASSRTGTGNEQYF
TGCGCCAGCAGCAGAACCGGGACAGGGAACGAGCAGTACTTC
>TRBJ1-5|.|TRBV30|.
CASTDGGIGQPQHF
TGTGCCTCCACAGATGGGGGGATCGGTCAGCCCCAGCATTTT
>TRBJ2-7|.|TRBV27|TRBD2
CASSLGAGGLYEQYF
TGTGCCAGCAGTTTAGGAGCGGGGGGCCTCTACGAGCAGTACTTC
>TRBJ2-1|once|TRBV19|TRBD2
CASSISSSGGARNEQFF
TGTGCCAGTAGTATCTCCTCTAGCGGGGGGGCTCGGAATGAGCAGTTCTTC
>TRBJ1-3|.|TRBV29-1|TRBD1
CSVGGQSSGNTIYF
TGCAGCGTTGGGGGACAGAGCTCTGGAAACACCATATATTTT
>TRBJ2-7|few|TRBV5-6|TRBD1
CASSSTGGYEQYF
TGTGCCAGCAGCTCCACAGGGGGCTACGAGCAGTACTTC
>TRBJ2-5|once|TRBV2|.
CASLTGTGETQYF
TGTGCCAGCTTGACAGGGACTGGGGAGACCCAGTACTTC
>TRBJ1-3|.|TRBV7-8|.
CASTDDPSFGNTIYF
TGTGCCAGCACCGATGATCCTAGTTTTGGAAACACCATATATTTT
>TRBJ2-1|.|TRBV4-2|TRBD1
CASRGQGYNEQFF
TGTGCCAGCAGGGGACAGGGCTACAATGAGCAGTTCTTC
>TRBJ1-1|.|TRBV2|.
CASSREARTEAFF
TGTGCCAGCAGCCGGGAGGCGAGGACTGAAGCTTTCTTT
>TRBJ2-2|.|TRBV7-9|TRBD1
CASQPPGGSGELFF
TGTGCCAGCCAACCCCCAGGGGGCAGCGGGGAGCTGTTTTTT
>TRBJ1-3|.|TRBV7-3|TRBD1
CASSSTGASGNTIYF
TGTGCCAGCAGCTCGACAGGGGCCTCTGGAAACACCATATATTTT
>TRBJ2-5|few|TRBV15|TRBD2
CATSIGPGGETQYF
TGTGCCACCAGCATAGGGCCGGGGGGGGAGACCCAGTACTTC
>TRBJ2-7|.|TRBV6-6|TRBD1
CATGTGSYEQYF
TGTGCCACCGGGACAGGCTCCTACGAGCAGTACTTC
>TRBJ2-7|few|TRBV5-1|TRBD1
CASSIRRDSAYEQYF
TGCGCCAGCAGCATCCGCCGGGACAGCGCCTACGAGCAGTACTTC
>TRBJ1-3|.|TRBV7-6|.
CASSLTGSDTIYF
TGTGCCAGCAGCCTCACAGGGTCGGACACCATATATTTT
>TRBJ2-5|once|TRBV6-5|TRBD2
CATREPAKETQYF
TGTGCCACGCGGGAGCCAGCTAAAGAGACCCAGTACTTC
>TRBJ2-7|.|TRBV30|TRBD1
CAWSAGQGYEQYF
TGTGCCTGGAGTGCGGGACAGGGCTACGAGCAGTACTTC
>TRBJ2-1|.|TRBV9|TRBD2
CASSASMGLAGGNEQFF
TGTGCCAGCAGCGCCTCTATGGGACTAGCGGGGGGGAATGAGCAGTTCTTC
>TRBJ1-6|.|TRBV4-1|.
CASSHYSKSPLHF
TGCGCCAGCAGCCATTACTCGAAATCACCCCTCCACTTT
>TRBJ2-7|.|TRBV11-2|.
CASSLAGGDEQYF
TGTGCCAGCAGCTTAGCAGGTGGCGACGAGCAGTACTTC
>TRBJ2-7|.|TRBV6-6|.
CASSYASLVTGEQYF
TGTGCCAGCAGTTATGCTAGCTTAGTCACTGGGGAGCAGTACTTC
>TRBJ1-3|.|TRBV6-1|.
CASSDPGSGLSGNTIYF
TGTGCCAGCAGTGACCCGGGATCAGGTCTCTCTGGAAACACCATATATTTT
>TRBJ2-7|few|TRBV27|TRBD1
CASSLETGGYSEQYF
TGTGCCAGCAGTTTAGAGACAGGGGGCTATAGCGAGCAGTACTTC
>TRBJ1-2|.|TRBV6-1|.
CASSEWGGANYGYTF
TGTGCCAGCAGTGAATGGGGGGGAGCTAACTATGGCTACACCTTC
>TRBJ1-6|.|TRBV18|TRBD1
CASSPGTGDNSPLHF
TGTGCCAGCTCACCAGGGACAGGGGATAATTCACCCCTCCACTTT
>TRBJ2-3|.|TRBV9|TRBD1
CASSVVGTGGNTQYF
TGTGCCAGCAGCGTAGTTGGGACAGGGGGAAATACGCAGTATTTT
>TRBJ2-5|.|TRBV7-9|.
CASSPDRFQETQYF
TGTGCCAGCAGCCCTGACAGGTTCCAAGAGACCCAGTACTTC
>TRBJ2-1|.|TRBV4-3|.
CASTSGENYNEQFF
TGCGCCAGCACTTCGGGGGAAAACTACAATGAGCAGTTCTTC
>TRBJ2-3|.|TRBV18|.
CASSKGLGDTQYF
TGTGCCAGCTCTAAGGGGCTGGGAGATACGCAGTATTTT
>TRBJ2-7|.|TRBV6-5|TRBD1
CASSPGQGTYEQYF
TGTGCCAGCAGTCCGGGACAGGGTACCTACGAGCAGTACTTC
>TRBJ1-5|.|TRBV28|.
CASSSVRGYQPQHF
TGTGCCAGCAGTAGTGTCAGGGGTTATCAGCCCCAGCATTTT
>TRBJ2-3|.|TRBV18|.
CASSLGGTDTQYF
TGTGCCAGCTCACTCGGGGGCACAGATACGCAGTATTTT
>TRBJ2-7|.|TRBV23-1|TRBD2
CASSDQWTRKYEQYF
TGCGCCAGCAGTGATCAGTGGACTAGAAAGTACGAGCAGTACTTC
>TRBJ1-3|.|TRBV6-1|.
CASSEGHYSGNTIYF
TGTGCCAGCAGTGAAGGGCACTACTCTGGAAACACCATATATTTT
>TRBJ2-5|.|TRBV28|TRBD2
CASSPRTSGGQETQYF
TGTGCCAGCAGCCCTAGGACTAGCGGGGGACAAGAGACCCAGTACTTC
>TRBJ2-6|.|TRBV5-1|.
CASSGLYRSGANVLTF
TGCGCCAGCAGCGGTCTCTACAGGTCTGGGGCCAACGTCCTGACTTTC
>TRBJ1-4|.|TRBV15|.
CATSTRGEKLFF
TGTGCCACCAGCACCAGAGGGGAAAAACTGTTTTTT
>TRBJ1-1|once|TRBV29-1|.
CSAYQGIDAFF
TGCAGCGCTTACCAGGGAATAGACGCTTTCTTT
>TRBJ2-1|once|TRBV29-1|TRBD2
CSVVVRSGGAGEQFF
TGCAGCGTTGTCGTAAGAAGCGGGGGGGCAGGTGAGCAGTTCTTC
>TRBJ1-5|few|TRBV10-3|TRBD1
CAISSDRVLQPQHF
TGTGCCATCAGTAGCGACAGGGTGTTACAGCCCCAGCATTTT
>TRBJ2-5|few|TRBV7-6|TRBD1
CASSLAGTGEETQYF
TGTGCCAGCAGCCTGGCCGGGACAGGGGAAGAGACCCAGTACTTC
>TRBJ2-5|.|TRBV5-1|.
CASSLRQQETQYF
TGCGCCAGCAGCTTAAGACAGCAAGAGACCCAGTACTTC
>TRBJ2-7|.|TRBV14|.
CASSGRTGSYEQYF
TGTGCCAGCAGCGGTCGTACAGGGTCCTACGAGCAGTACTTC
>TRBJ2-7|.|TRBV7-3|.
CASSSWGRRTGSYEQYF
TGTGCCAGCAGCTCCTGGGGCCGTCGCACAGGTTCCTACGAGCAGTACTTC
>TRBJ2-6|.|TRBV5-4|TRBD1
CASSLGTGVGYSGANVLTF
TGTGCCAGCAGCTTGGGGACAGGGGTGGGATACTCTGGGGCCAACGTCCTGACTTTC